This T cell receptor (beta chain) originates from a study of control samples from healthy donors and cancer patients. Per the germline V gene, CDR1 is MNHEY and CDR2 is SMNVEV (reference sequence). The CDR3 has 16 residues. With V trimmed by 2 bases and J by 4 bases, 8 bases remained unmatched. Using immunoSEQ multiplex PCR, the repertoire was profiled, and TCRdb retains in-frame clones only, with some absent. The sample contains about 2,500 clones, approximately 97% of which appear only once. The sample was PBMCs. The sequence was collected from a man in his 70s with head and neck cancer. The J gene is TRBJ2-3, the V gene TRBV27; 8 nucleotides match TRBD2. DNA of the CDR3: TGTGCCAGCAGTTTAAGAACGGGAGGGATCGCAGATACGCAGTATTTT. It yields the protein CASSLRTGGIADTQYF.